Detailed here is one T cell receptor beta chain. This entry comes from a study of OX40 agonist ivuxolimab in advanced cancers. Measured with immunoSEQ multiplex PCR; TCRdb has only the in-frame clones, and not every one. The sample comprises over 90,000 clones, approximately 93% of which are singletons, and 0.15% to 0.2% rests with the top ten. The receptor was isolated from an adult with an advanced solid tumor such as melanoma, head and neck, liver or kidney cancer. The sample was CD4+ or CD8+ T cells sorted from blood, taken in a trial of the OX40 agonist ivuxolimab.

CDR3: CASSLWTESDTQYF. The CDR3 DNA reads as TGTGCCAGCAGTCTCTGGACAGAATCAGATACGCAGTATTTT. The V gene is TRBV27, the J gene TRBJ2-3; perhaps TRBD1 as D (6 bases). The CDR3 sequence is 14 residues long. V gave up 5 bases and J gave up 4 bases, with 13 bases separating them. In germline, CDR1 is MNHEY, CDR2 SMNVEV (reference sequence).